These T cell receptor beta chains were read from a single sample in a study of T-cell reconstitution after alpha-beta-depleted transplantation in children. One entry per CDR3 protein results from TCRdb running MiXCR on the PCR reads. There are about half a million distinct CDR3 sequences in the sample; around 13% occur only once, and less than 6.5% lies in the top ten. Sequencing used PBMCs from the stem cell graft donor, obtained from the stem cell graft. The receptors were gathered from a human donor who donated a stem cell graft to a child with combined immunodeficiency. CDR3s include the opening cysteine and the closing phenylalanine or tryptophan.

cdr3_aa v_call
CASSVATSGAPLRELFF TRBV9
CSGTGVYGYTF TRBV29-1
CASSLGPGEGGYEQYF TRBV18
CASSGGQGKGNEQFF TRBV12-3/TRBV12-4
CATSDFNSNQPQHF TRBV24-1
CATSDFVPSTDTQYF TRBV24-1
CASSWEVATSGELQYF TRBV5-1
CASSFLEGTSGELFF TRBV27
CASSLGLAENSYEQYF TRBV9
CASSFVGLAAEQFF TRBV12-3/TRBV12-4
CSARDPVSLNEKLFF TRBV20-1
CASSQANSGSQSYEQYF TRBV4-2
CAWSRAGDSYNEQFF TRBV30
CASSARTGTYNEQFF TRBV11-3
CASSPRLAGASDTQYF TRBV7-2
CASSLALGRSETQYF TRBV11-1
CASSPAPGTMNQPQHF TRBV5-1
CAISLEGAPYEQYF TRBV10-3
CASSSDRSPLHF TRBV7-9
CSAVSRDRGFAGELFF TRBV20-1
CASSPGASGIGGEQFF TRBV4-3
CAISPTSGVEQFF TRBV10-3
CASGPRGRADEKLFF TRBV6-1
CASSQDSLSGSYEQYF TRBV4-3
CASTVRTGGISGSHEQYF TRBV12-3/TRBV12-4
CASSLSGGSQAFF TRBV12-3/TRBV12-4
CASSARTSRRTDTQYF TRBV9
CASSTGQGENIQYF TRBV5-1
CASSPSGRATQETQYF TRBV7-2
CASSWTVAKNIQYF TRBV6-2/TRBV6-3
CASSLLATTGELFF TRBV12-3/TRBV12-4
CATSDSGGTHNEQFF TRBV24-1
CASNLAGPGGAQYF TRBV12-3/TRBV12-4
CASSYVPGTGELFF TRBV6-2/TRBV6-3
CASSLGQSVRIYF TRBV12-3/TRBV12-4
CASSYSFLDEQYF TRBV6-5
CSADWGFMYETQYF TRBV20-1
CASSPGLAGGPTGELFF TRBV18
CASSRPGTQGTQYF TRBV6-5
CASSHDRDGYYYGYTF TRBV27
CASSLPGASGTQYF TRBV6-2/TRBV6-3
CASSPRGQYTDTQYF TRBV18
CASSFLGRTDTQYF TRBV12-3/TRBV12-4
CASSRKKTQYF TRBV12-3/TRBV12-4
CASLGVNTGELFF TRBV9
CAWSPGAPNEQFF TRBV30
CASSWGDPGFTEAFF TRBV5-5
CASSAIPPASMVSPLHF TRBV6-1
CASSERRVETGELFF TRBV6-1
CSVEKLAGFVNTQYF TRBV29-1
CASSFLTGGPLNTEAFF TRBV28
CATRGDRSNTGELFF TRBV12-3/TRBV12-4
CASSEAVGVPSSYEQYF TRBV6-1
CSARIQGKKGYNEQFF TRBV20-1
CASSHPLGGTDLYNEQFF TRBV4-1
CASSLGGQFAGELFF TRBV5-1
CSVRPIYGYTF TRBV29-1
CASSYGTGCDYF TRBV12-3/TRBV12-4
CASRDSSGNTIYF TRBV28
CASSLQGSSPLHF TRBV5-1